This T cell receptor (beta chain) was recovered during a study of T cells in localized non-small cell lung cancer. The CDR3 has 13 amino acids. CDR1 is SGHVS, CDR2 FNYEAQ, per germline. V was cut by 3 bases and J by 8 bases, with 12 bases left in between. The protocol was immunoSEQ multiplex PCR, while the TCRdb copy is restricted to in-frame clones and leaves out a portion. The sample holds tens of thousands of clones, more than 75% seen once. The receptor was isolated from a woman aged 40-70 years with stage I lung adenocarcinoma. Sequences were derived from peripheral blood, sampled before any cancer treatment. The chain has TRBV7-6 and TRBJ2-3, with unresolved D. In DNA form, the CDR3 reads TGTGCCAGCAGCTTCCGCCCGACGGGTACGCAGTATTTT. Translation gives CASSFRPTGTQYF.